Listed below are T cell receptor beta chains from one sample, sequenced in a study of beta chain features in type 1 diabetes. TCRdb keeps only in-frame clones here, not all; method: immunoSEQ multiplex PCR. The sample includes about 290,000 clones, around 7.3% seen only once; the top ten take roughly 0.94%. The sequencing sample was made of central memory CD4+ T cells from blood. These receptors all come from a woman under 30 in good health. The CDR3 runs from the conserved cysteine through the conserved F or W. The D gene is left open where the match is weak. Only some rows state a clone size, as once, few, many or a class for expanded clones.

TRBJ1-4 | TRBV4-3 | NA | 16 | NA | CASSQDRYRLIEKLFF | TGCGCCAGCAGCCAAGATCGATACAGACTTATTGAAAAACTGTTTTTT
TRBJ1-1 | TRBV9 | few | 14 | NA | CASSGSLGNTEAFF | TGTGCCAGCAGCGGCTCGTTGGGGAACACTGAAGCTTTCTTT
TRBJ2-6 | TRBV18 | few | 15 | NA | CASSRDSSGANVLTF | TGTGCCAGCTCACGGGACTCTTCTGGGGCCAACGTCCTGACTTTC
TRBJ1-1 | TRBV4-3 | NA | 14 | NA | CASSQVRATGEAFF | TGCGCCAGCAGCCAAGTCAGGGCAACGGGTGAAGCTTTCTTT
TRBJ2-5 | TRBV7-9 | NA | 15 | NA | CASSPPGVKSETQYF | TGTGCCAGCAGCCCGCCGGGAGTCAAGTCGGAGACCCAGTACTTC
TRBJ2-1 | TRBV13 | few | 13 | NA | CASSLGRLDEQFF | TGTGCCAGCAGCTTAGGGCGGCTCGATGAGCAGTTCTTC
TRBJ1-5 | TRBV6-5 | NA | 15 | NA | CASRGLTGSNQPQHF | TGTGCCAGCAGGGGTCTGACAGGTTCTAATCAGCCCCAGCATTTT
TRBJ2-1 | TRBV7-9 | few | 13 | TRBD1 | CASSRDSLNEQFF | TGTGCCAGCAGCAGGGACAGCTTAAATGAGCAGTTCTTC
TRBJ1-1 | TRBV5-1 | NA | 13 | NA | CASRIIPGTEAFF | TGCGCCAGCAGAATTATTCCGGGGACTGAAGCTTTCTTT
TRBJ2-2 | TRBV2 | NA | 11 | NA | CASHEGWELFF | TGTGCCAGTCACGAGGGCTGGGAGCTGTTTTTT
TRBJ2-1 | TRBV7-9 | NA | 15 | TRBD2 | CASSRRGLTYNEQFF | TGTGCCAGCAGCCGGCGGGGGTTAACCTACAATGAGCAGTTCTTC
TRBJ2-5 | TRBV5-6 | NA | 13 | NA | CASTRGVKETQYF | TGTGCCAGCACGAGGGGGGTAAAAGAGACCCAGTACTTC
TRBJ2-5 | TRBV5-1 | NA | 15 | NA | CASSRTGATQETQYF | TGCGCCAGCAGCCGCACGGGGGCGACGCAAGAGACCCAGTACTTC
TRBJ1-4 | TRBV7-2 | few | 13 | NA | CASSLSVIEKLFF | TGTGCCAGCAGCTTATCCGTGATCGAAAAACTGTTTTTT
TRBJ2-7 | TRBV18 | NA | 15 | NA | CASSGTGPQSYEQYF | TGTGCCAGCTCGGGTACAGGGCCCCAGTCCTACGAGCAGTACTTC
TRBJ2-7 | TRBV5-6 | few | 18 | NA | CASSLANWDFVRSYEQYF | TGTGCCAGCAGCTTGGCGAACTGGGACTTCGTCCGCTCCTACGAGCAGTACTTC
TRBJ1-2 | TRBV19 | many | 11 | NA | CASSTGHGYTF | TGTGCCAGTAGTACGGGCCATGGCTACACCTTC
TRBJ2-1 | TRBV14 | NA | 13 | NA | CASSQTREAERFF | TGTGCCAGCAGCCAAACGAGAGAGGCGGAACGGTTCTTC
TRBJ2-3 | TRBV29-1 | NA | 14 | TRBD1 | CSVERQGGTDTQYF | TGCAGCGTTGAACGACAGGGAGGCACAGATACGCAGTATTTT
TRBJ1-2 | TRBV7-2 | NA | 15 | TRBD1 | CASSLGWRQGRGYTF | TGTGCCAGCAGCTTAGGATGGAGACAGGGTCGAGGCTACACCTTC
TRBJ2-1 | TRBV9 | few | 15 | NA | CASSVAAGQYNEQFF | TGTGCCAGCAGCGTAGCGGCAGGACAGTACAATGAGCAGTTCTTC
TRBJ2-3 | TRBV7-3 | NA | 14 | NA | CASSLTGTTDTQYF | TGTGCCAGCAGCTTAACCGGCACCACAGATACGCAGTATTTT
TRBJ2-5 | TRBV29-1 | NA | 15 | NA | CSGTRAKRGEETQYF | TGCAGCGGGACCCGGGCTAAGAGGGGAGAAGAGACCCAGTACTTC